This TCR beta chain was obtained from a study of blood T cells in healthy people across ages. Across the whole study: Through template switching, about one barcoded beta molecule was captured per two T cells, as measured in model experiments. Regarding the study as a whole: Naive CD4+ cell counts and diversity both ran higher in long-lived than in aged donors.

The CDR3 consists of 14 residues. CDR1 and CDR2 (germline): MNHEY, SMNVEV (reference sequence). Of note for this clonotype: What it binds is unknown.

Primed by a sample-barcoded 5' primer and a J-beta primer mix, a second PCR proceeded for roughly 6 to 12 cycles. Each cDNA molecule received a tag from a template-switch adaptor that had 12 random nucleotides. TCRdb analysed the 5' RACE reads with MiXCR anew, one entry per CDR3 protein. This table holds 1.5 million to 1.9 million distinct CDR3 sequences, 42% found once. Sequencing was performed on blood. V and J are TRBV27 and TRBJ2-7; no clear D gene. Judging by the DNA end, TRBJ2-5 fits better; the J call may be wrong. This clonotype was sampled from a woman under 30 in good health. This chain's CDR3 is CASSFQTAAETQYF. Here the CDR3 DNA reads TGTGCCAGCAGTTTTCAGACGGCCGCAGAGACCCAGTACTTC.